This paragraph covers one TCR beta chain sequence. These data are taken from a study of blood T cell repertoires in COVID-19. Data came from immunoSEQ multiplex PCR; TCRdb stores just in-frame clones and leaves some out. The sample records 60,000 to 75,000 clones, around four fifths being singletons. The CDR3 sequence is 16 residues long. The V gene's germline CDR1 is LGHNT and CDR2 FRNRAP. The ends lost 5 bases at V and 1 base at J; junction bases unmatched: 6. The TCR originated in a human donor in a cohort sampled during active COVID-19. Sequencing was carried out using peripheral blood. This sequence joins TRBV12-5 and TRBJ2-5, with 11 bases lining up with TRBD1. The CDR3 sequence: CASGAGDRGIQETQYF. CDR3 coding DNA: TGTGCTAGTGGTGCCGGGGACAGGGGGATCCAAGAGACCCAGTACTTC.